This T cell receptor beta chain derives from a study of blood T cell repertoires in COVID-19. Overall study: The study drew acute and convalescent COVID-19 samples from the United States, Italy and Spain.

Sequenced by immunoSEQ multiplex PCR; TCRdb stores in-frame clones only, minus some. Of about 150,000 clones listed, 75% to 90% are singletons. The germline V and J ends were trimmed by 0 bases and 2 bases, with 17 bases remaining between them. The CDR3 runs to 19 residues. Germline CDR1 MGHRA, CDR2 YSYEKL. Sequencing was carried out using peripheral blood. The rearrangement joins TRBV4-1 to TRBJ2-6; D may be TRBD1 (5 bases). The sequence came from an elderly man with acute or convalescent COVID-19. DNA for the CDR3: TGCGCCAGCAGCCAAGATCAGGGCAGGGTGCTAGCTGGGGCCAACGTCCTGACTTTC. This encodes CASSQDQGRVLAGANVLTF.